This TCR beta chain was retrieved from a study of sequential checkpoint blockade in melanoma. For the study at large: Patients were randomized 1:1 to nivolumab-then-ipilimumab or ipilimumab-then-nivolumab first-line.

Trimming stripped 6 bases from V and 6 bases from J, with 8 bases between. Germline CDR1 reads MNHEY; CDR2 reads SMNVEV (reference sequence). The CDR3 sequence is 12 residues long. Treatment denoted: randomized to nivolumab then ipilimumab (arm A) or the reverse (arm B). Sorted cells were live CD3+CD8+, lacking CD19 and CD56, from PBMCs. Clones were read by immunoSEQ multiplex PCR, and TCRdb kept only the in-frame ones, dropping some. The sample holds under 20,000 clones, roughly 66% seen once. This receptor was identified in a human donor with melanoma. The sample in question was CD8+ T cells sorted from blood (inferred from file names), obtained from a patient given nivolumab and ipilimumab in sequence. The chain links TRBV27 to TRBJ2-2; no clear D gene. In DNA form, the CDR3 reads TGTGCCAGCAGGGGCGACGCCGGGGAGCTGTTTTTT. Its translation: CASRGDAGELFF.